This entry concerns a single TCR beta chain. What it recognizes is unknown. The data derive from a study of B cell selection in AIRE deficiency. Whole-study findings and limits: Only TCRbeta was sequenced; about 37% of shared healthy Treg sequences appeared in Tconv. In TCRBV usage, CDR3 length and diversity, patient Tconv and Treg cells matched healthy donors.

Sorted regulatory T cells were CD4-positive, CD25-high and CD127-low or negative. Produced via immunoSEQ multiplex PCR; TCRdb's table is partial and in-frame only. Of about 21,000 clones listed, 94% are singletons. The germline V and J ends were trimmed by 3 bases and 4 bases, with 12 bases remaining between them. The CDR3 length is 13 residues. The germline gives CDR1 GTSNPN, CDR2 SVGIG (reference sequence). This rearrangement joins TRBV30 to TRBJ1-1; D is possibly TRBD1 (6 bases). The sequence derives from a human donor with AIRE deficiency. The sequenced sample was Tregs sorted from PBMCs. The CDR3 loop reads CAWRDTGSTEAFF. CDR3 coding DNA: TGTGCCTGGAGGGATACAGGGTCCACTGAAGCTTTCTTT. Based on the CDR3 plus reference TRBV30 and TRBJ1-1, the full variable domain is SQTIHQWPATLVQPVGSPLSLECTVEGTSNPNLYWYRQAAGRGLQLLFYSVGIGQISSEVPQNLSASRPQDRQFILSSKKLLLSDSGFYLCAWRDTGSTEAFFGQGTRLTVV.